This T cell receptor beta chain was sequenced in a study of T cells expressing NK-cell markers. Study-wide points: One observes that, in several donors, these clonotypes were also the leading ones within the CD3+CD56-NKG2C+ fraction.

With respect to this clonotype: Its target is unknown.

With UMIs, 5'RACE template switching was used to make TCR beta cDNA. TCRdb derives one entry per CDR3 protein from the 5' RACE reads, leaving out DNA. This sample's table has fewer than 550,000 distinct CDR3 sequences. The CDR3 spans 13 residues. The germline V gene encodes CDR1 SGHRS and CDR2 YFSETQ. Sample: blood T cells: a sorted CD56 or NKG2C T cell subset, CD4+ or CD8+ T cells, or bulk PBMC T cells (not recorded which). The chain employs TRBV5-1 and TRBJ2-1; TCRdb names TRBD1, which stays unverified in the absence of DNA. This clonotype was sampled from a woman between 50 and 59 years old in good health. CDR3 amino acids: CASSTGPHNEQFF. The whole variable domain, filled in from reference TRBV5-1 and TRBJ2-1, reads KAGVTQTPRYLIKTRGQQVTLSCSPISGHRSVSWYQQTPGQGLQFLFEYFSETQRNKGNFPGRFSGRQFSNSRSEMNVSTLELGDSALYLCASSTGPHNEQFFGPGTRLTVL.